What follows describes a single T cell receptor beta chain. Its target is unknown. Some clones are missing from TCRdb's copy, which holds only in-frame ones; the method was immunoSEQ multiplex PCR. The data show about 31,000 clones, approximately 76% seen once. The sort gate was single viable CD3+CD4+CD8-CD45RO+ cells for memory CD4+ T cells. This sample is drawn from a study of memory CD4+ T cells and cytomegalovirus serostatus. Findings and caveats of the study: Of approximately 150 reported CMV TCRbeta sequences, roughly 67 were found in memory CD4+ repertoires. The CMV-associated TCR signature appears largely within the CD4+ memory repertoire.

V lost 1 base and J 8 bases, leaving 6 bases between the germline ends. This CDR3 contains 13 residues. Germline V gives CDR1 SGHAT, CDR2 FQNNGV. The origin of this receptor is an adult in good health and CMV-seronegative. Some clones in this sample may be carry-over from other donors' samples. The J gene is TRBJ1-6, the V gene TRBV11-2; D remains ambiguous. The specimen was memory CD4+ T cells from blood. CDR3 protein: CASSLGPYSPLHF. DNA for the CDR3: TGTGCCAGCAGCTTAGGTCCGTATTCACCCCTCCACTTT.